This T cell receptor beta chain was recorded in a study of blood T cell repertoires in COVID-19 (dated by TCRdb to 2019 to 2021). As for the study more broadly: Collaborator samples came from the United States, Italy and Spain and covered acute and convalescent phases of COVID-19. The prospective study material was composed of cDNA or gDNA derived from T cells, B-cell-depleted T cells, or PBMCs. Subjects who had been exposed to COVID-19, were actively infected with it, or had recovered from it provided the deeply sampled blood TCRbeta repertoires that made up the dataset. The repertoires were released in a freely available public database meant as a resource for research on the immune response to SARS-CoV-2. The samples were drawn from the first 160 participants of the ongoing ImmuneRACE study and from 950 to 1,500 subjects provided by 6 global collaborators. Sample metadata almost always included a de-identified subject ID, COVID-19 status, age in years and sex. Where available, HLA class I and class II types were taken from metadata supplied by the sample provider and were not determined by assay-based typing. Overall results and qualifications from the work: How much clinical and demographic metadata was included differed by source and by participant, and the metadata was provided uncurated.

CDR1 and CDR2 (SGDLS, YYNGEE) derive from the germline V gene. V is cut back by 3 bases and J by 7 bases, with 16 bases in the junction unmatched. Measured from the cysteine to the phenylalanine, the CDR3 is 17 residues long. Only the CDR3 DNA is retained, 51 bases long and in frame from the first base. Each collaborating institution followed its own protocols to collect whole blood in K2EDTA tubes. For TCRbeta analysis, collaborators shipped samples in one of three forms: frozen whole blood, isolated PBMCs, or DNA extracted from either of those sample types. TCRbeta CDR3 regions were amplified from genomic DNA using the immunoSEQ Assay, a bias-controlled multiplex PCR. The authors' pipeline ran thus. Within the assay, amplification of reference gene primers was used to estimate how many nucleated cells each sample contained. To quantify the absolute abundance of each unique TCRbeta CDR3 rearrangement, sequence reads were collapsed and filtered. For each sample, productive Simpson clonality was calculated as the square root of Simpson's diversity index over productive rearrangements. This is the immuneACCESS table as TCRdb keeps it, with only in-frame sequences that have V and J called. A part of the clones is gone; compared with another copy, unresolved V genes explain less than half, and the rest is unexplained. The D gene and trimming were derived from the DNA, and the V and J assignments and clone size from that table. Present in this sample are around 120,000 clones, 80% of which were seen just once. The top ten hold 1.9% of the sample.

A note on this clone: This clone's antigen is unknown. Base quality data are lacking; no much larger clone is found one base away.

Here the chain combines TRBV9 and TRBJ2-5, with TRBD2 matching 9 junction bases. The TCR comes from a man aged 70 or older with acute or convalescent COVID-19. Sequenced input: peripheral blood. CDR3 reads: CASSARTSDLSGGTQYF. DNA sequence: TGTGCCAGCAGCGCCAGGACTAGCGACTTATCTGGGGGGACCCAGTACTTC.